This T cell receptor (beta chain) originates from a study of T cell responses to AZD1222 COVID-19 vaccine. Study-wide results and limits: Among the donors, most were white British and more were female, and clonal diversity was possibly underestimated. The study found vaccine-associated CD4 TCRs spanning spike, dominant at 160-218 and 743-854. Only a handful of AZD1222 recipients, about six in all, had baseline seropositivity. Unmutated variant regions are reportedly targeted by nearly half of spike-specific TCRs.

The table came from immunoSEQ multiplex PCR; TCRdb's copy has only in-frame clones and leaves some out. The table has roughly 70,000 clones, approximately 89% seen once. Concerning this clone itself: Its specificity is not known.

CDR3 length: 17 amino acids. V was clipped by 1 base and J by 8 bases; unmatched bases: 15. The V gene's germline CDR1 is LGHNA and CDR2 YNFKEQ. This TCR was recovered from an adult who received the AZD1222 COVID-19 vaccine. This specimen was peripheral blood, taken 28 days after the second AZD1222 dose. The chain employs TRBV4-2 and TRBJ1-2, with 8 bases fitting TRBD1. The CDR3 loop is CASSQVWAGGDDFGYTF. The CDR3 DNA reads as TGTGCCAGCAGCCAAGTTTGGGCAGGGGGCGACGATTTCGGCTACACCTTC.